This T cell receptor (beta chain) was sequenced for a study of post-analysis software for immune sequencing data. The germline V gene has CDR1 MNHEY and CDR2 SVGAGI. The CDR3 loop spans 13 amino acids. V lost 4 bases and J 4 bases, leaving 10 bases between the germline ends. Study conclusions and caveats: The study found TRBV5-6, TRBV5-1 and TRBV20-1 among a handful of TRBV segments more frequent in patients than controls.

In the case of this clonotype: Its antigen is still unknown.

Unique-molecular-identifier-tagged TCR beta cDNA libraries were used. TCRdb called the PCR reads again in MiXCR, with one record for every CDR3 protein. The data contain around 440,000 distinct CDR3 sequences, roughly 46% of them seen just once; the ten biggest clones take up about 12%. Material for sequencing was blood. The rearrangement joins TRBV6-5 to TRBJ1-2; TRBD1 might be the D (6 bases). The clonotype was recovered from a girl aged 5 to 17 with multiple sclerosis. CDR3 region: CASSSGAAYGYTF. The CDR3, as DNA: TGTGCCAGCAGTTCAGGGGCGGCCTATGGCTACACCTTC.